The clone carrying this T cell receptor (beta chain) was observed at least ten times. Its antigen is still unknown. This sample is drawn from a study of T cell repertoires in cytomegalovirus infection. Study as a whole: The public TCR beta signatures pointed to both CMV infection and matching HLA type.

Points from the study as a whole: Dominating the ex vivo response were TCR beta clonotypes that were CMV-specific and HLA-C-restricted. Cumulative public TCR beta family frequency identified carriers of CMV plus the relevant HLA.

Each CDR3 protein is one row after TCRdb ran MiXCR on the reads. The sample yields roughly 200,000 distinct CDR3 sequences, about a tenth seen once. The CDR3 consists of 15 residues. Trimming pared 11 bases from V and 1 base from J, leaving 21 bases between. Germline CDR1 MDHEN, CDR2 SYDVKM. V gene TRBV28 combines with J gene TRBJ2-7, with D possibly being TRBD2 (6 bases). Sequencing used PBMCs. The sequence was obtained from a human donor in good health (CMV status not recorded). Some clones in this sample may be carry-over from other donors' samples. CDR3 DNA sequence: TGTGCCCACCCACCGGGGGAAGATCCATCCTACGAGCAGTACTTC. It is translated as CAHPPGEDPSYEQYF.